This T cell receptor (beta chain) was identified in a study of shared clonotypes between healthy human individuals (dated by TCRdb to the early 2020s). At the level of the whole study: A few men and a couple of women, aged 18 to 49 years, made up the cohort. For each donor, three plates each were used for CD4 naive and CD4 memory, two plates were used for CD8 naive, and one plate was used for CD8 memory. To estimate repertoire size and how much clonotypes are shared between individuals, the study performed deep sequencing of blood TCR repertoires from about 5 healthy adults. Different laboratories and diverse techniques were used to prepare libraries and sequence TCR repertoires, to increase sequencing depth and limit assay-specific biases. Leukapheresis yielded between about 0.9 and 9.5 billion PBMCs per donor.

The donors were healthy, HIV-negative adults who had no recently reported acute infections or vaccinations. Every donor was a Caucasian adult living in Nashville, Tennessee, USA. CD4+ T cells were enriched by magnetic negative selection, after which naive cells were positively selected on CD45RA and the negative fraction was taken as the memory subset. Blood was collected by leukapheresis, and PBMCs were isolated by Ficoll-Histopaque density gradient centrifugation and then cryopreserved in liquid nitrogen vapor phase. Analytical flow cytometry was used to check the purity and quantity of every magnetically sorted T cell population. Genomic DNA was isolated from every sorted fraction and measured by UV absorbance on a Nanodrop 2000c. General conclusions and limits of the study: Even with the large sequencing depth, rarefaction of the sorted-subset datasets indicated that sequencing was incomplete. Based on pairwise subsampling, the degree of clonotype sharing among donors was expected to be affected by sequencing depth. Naive subsets generally had larger estimated clonotype richness than memory subsets. Roughly 5.2% of naive CD4, 3.5% of naive CD8, 2.3% of memory CD4, and 0.4% of memory CD8 clonotypes were shared across several donors. Clonotypes shared by all four sorted-subset donors showed higher generation probabilities than non-shared clonotypes. The genetic and exposure-history diversity represented was limited by the small number of donors. Only blood was sampled, and tissue TCR repertoires likely differ from those in blood.

This clone has a handful of counts. Its antigen specificity is not known. Per-base quality was not reported, and no clone a single base away is much larger than it. TCR CDR3 regions were amplified from genomic DNA by multiplex PCR using the deep immunoSEQ assay. Extracted genomic DNA from each cell subset was distributed evenly across all wells of several immunoSEQ 96-well plates, and each plate was treated as a replicate. Each replicate PCR for sorted subsets received around 210 ng genomic DNA, equal to roughly 30,000 T cell genomes. Purified libraries were measured with a Qubit 3.0 fluorometer, size-checked on a Bioanalyzer 2100, and measured again with the KAPA Library Quantification kit. Every immunoSEQ 96-well plate was sequenced on a separate single-read 150-cycle Illumina NextSeq 550 flow cell. The paper's data handling went like this. Because the immunoSEQ output held only junctional sequences and lacked quality scores, the filtering could not match the filtering applied to full-length reads. To assign V/J genes and CDR3, sequences were annotated against IMGT germline references using PyIR, a Python wrapper for IgBLAST v1.9. Reads were filtered out if the reads had weak V/J assignments (E-value above 1e-6), no CDR3, stop codons, out-of-frame junctions, or ambiguous translated residues. A V3J clonotype was defined by an identical inferred V gene, J gene, and CDR3 amino acid sequence. The percentage overlap between two repertoires was calculated by dividing the number of shared unique clonotypes by the size of the smaller repertoire. RTK rarefaction, the Chao1 estimator, and Recon v2.1 estimates of unobserved clonotypes were used to assess repertoire richness. For all TCRbeta clonotypes obtained by the gDNA method from a few donors, generation probabilities were computed with OLGA. The source is immuneACCESS, and TCRdb retained only in-frame sequences with V and J called. Part of the clones is not carried over; for the studies checked, unresolved V genes explain less than half of this, and the remainder is unexplained. That table supplies the V and J calls and clone size; D and trimming were determined from the DNA. The sample table contains hundreds of thousands of clones; only one count was recorded for 60% to 80% of them. Clones ranked in the top ten supply approximately 2% of the sample.

The source of this sequence is a woman between 25 and 40 years old in good health. The sample was memory CD4+ T cells sorted from blood. Per the publication, the cell subset or site label means: CD45RA-negative fraction.

The DNA sequence reads TGTGCCAGCTTCCCCTTTGGCGGGGAGCTGTTTTTT. This encodes CASFPFGGELFF. The chain is encoded by TRBV5-5 joined to TRBJ2-2, with the D gene call left open. Trimming costs V 7 bases and J 7 bases, and their ends lie 11 bases apart. The CDR3 spans 12 residues, from the cysteine through the phenylalanine. The kept DNA is CDR3 alone, 36 bases in frame from the first base. The germline V gene (reference sequence) provides CDR1 SGHKS and CDR2 YYEKEE.